The 11 T cell receptor beta chains given below trace back to one sample, sequenced in a study of blood T cell repertoires in COVID-19. Clones were read by immunoSEQ multiplex PCR, and TCRdb kept only the in-frame ones, dropping some. This repertoire shows tens of thousands of clones, roughly 83% found once; its top ten account for about an eighth. The sample was peripheral blood. The receptors come from a human donor in a cohort sampled during active COVID-19.

V and J are TRBV18 and TRBJ2-7, with D maybe TRBD1 (6 bases). This CDR3 has 13 residues. Germline CDR1 KGHSH, CDR2 LQKENI. V was shortened by 6 bases and J by 3 bases, with 12 bases between the two germline ends. The CDR3 reads CASSGGQLYEQYF. The DNA of the CDR3 is TGTGCCAGCTCCGGTGGACAGCTCTACGAGCAGTACTTC.

This clone was detected once. The V gene is TRBV9, the J gene TRBJ1-3, with 7 bases aligning to TRBD1. The germline gives CDR1 SGDLS, CDR2 YYNGEE. This CDR3 spans 16 amino acids. The trim removed 4 bases at V and 0 bases at J, leaving 7 bases unmatched. This chain's CDR3 is CASSSRGDSSGNTIYF. CDR3 nucleotide sequence: TGTGCCAGCAGCTCCCGAGGGGACAGCTCTGGAAACACCATATATTTT.

The chain combines TRBV7-2 with TRBJ1-5; no definite D call. With 1 base removed from V and 2 bases from J, the gap between germline ends came to 12 bases. The CDR3 spans 16 residues. Germline CDR1 is SGHTA and CDR2 is FQGNSA. In DNA, the CDR3 is TGTGCCAGCAGCTTAGTAGGCTCGAGGGGCAATCAGCCCCAGCATTTT. Protein: CASSLVGSRGNQPQHF.

The chain combines TRBV2 with TRBJ2-7, with 9 bases that match TRBD2. The CDR3 sequence is 12 residues long. From germline, CDR1 is SNHLY and CDR2 FYNNEI. Trimming took 9 bases from V and 6 from J; bases not matched to a gene: 6. DNA for the CDR3: TGTGCCAGTACTAGCGGGTTCTCCGAGCAGTACTTC. This codes for CASTSGFSEQYF.

The rearrangement links TRBV29-1 to TRBJ2-7; D is possibly TRBD1 (6 bases). V dropped 6 bases and J dropped 1 base, with 10 bases sitting between them. Germline CDR1 is SQVTM and CDR2 is ANQGSEA. The CDR3 length is 12 residues. The CDR3 loop is CSVVTGSYEQYF. The CDR3 DNA follows: TGCAGCGTCGTGACAGGATCCTACGAGCAGTACTTC.

The genes are TRBV18 and TRBJ2-7; D call uncertain. The CDR3 spans 12 residues. Germline V gene sequence: CDR1 KGHSH, CDR2 LQKENI. V was cut by 6 bases and J by 6 bases, with 12 bases left in between. The CDR3 DNA follows: TGTGCCAGCTCTCCCGCGTCGGGCGAGCAGTACTTC. Protein sequence: CASSPASGEQYF.

V and J are TRBV5-6 and TRBJ1-1; possibly TRBD1 for D (5 bases). The CDR3 loop spans 13 amino acids. Germline V gene data show CDR1 as SGHDT and CDR2 as YYEEEE. V lost 4 bases and J lost 12, with 19 bases in between. The CDR3 spells CASSPGLGRESFF. The CDR3 nucleotides read TGTGCCAGCAGCCCCGGCTTAGGCAGGGAATCTTTCTTT.

This clone was observed a handful of times. The rearrangement uses TRBV14 and TRBJ2-3, with TRBD2 as a possible D gene (6 bases). The V gene's germline CDR1 is SGHDN and CDR2 FVKESK. The CDR3 is made up of 16 amino acids. Trimming shortened V by 0 bases and J by 1 base, and 11 bases separated the two germline ends. The CDR3 region is CASSQERGARTDTQYF. DNA for the CDR3: TGTGCCAGCAGCCAAGAACGCGGGGCCCGCACAGATACGCAGTATTTT.

CDR3 nucleotide sequence: TGCGCCAGCAGCTTGGACAGTATCGGATCACCCCTCCACTTT. Protein product: CASSLDSIGSPLHF. The rearrangement joins TRBV5-1 to TRBJ1-6; D gene ambiguous. The CDR3 length is 14 residues. Germline V lookup: CDR1 SGHRS, CDR2 YFSETQ. Trimming shortened V by 0 bases and J by 10 bases, and 11 bases separated the two germline ends. The full variable domain, completed using reference TRBV5-1 and TRBJ1-6, is KAGVTQTPRYLIKTRGQQVTLSCSPISGHRSVSWYQQTPGQGLQFLFEYFSETQRNKGNFPGRFSGRQFSNSRSEMNVSTLELGDSALYLCASSLDSIGSPLHFGNGTRLTVT.

The chain is built from TRBV11-2 and TRBJ2-7; D uncertain. With 8 bases removed from V and 2 bases from J, the gap between germline ends came to 7 bases. This CDR3 is built from 11 residues. Germline CDR1 and CDR2: SGHAT and FQNNGV. The CDR3 reads CASGHTYEQYF. CDR3 bases: TGTGCCAGCGGGCACACCTACGAGCAGTACTTC.

This sequence joins TRBV5-1 and TRBJ2-7; TRBD2 agrees at 11 bases. Germline assignment: CDR1 SGHRS and CDR2 YFSETQ. V dropped 4 bases and J dropped 0; count of bases not matched to a gene: 0. There are 14 residues in the CDR3. The CDR3 DNA reads TGCGCCAGCAGCACTAGCGGGAGCTCCTACGAGCAGTACTTC. This gives the protein CASSTSGSSYEQYF.